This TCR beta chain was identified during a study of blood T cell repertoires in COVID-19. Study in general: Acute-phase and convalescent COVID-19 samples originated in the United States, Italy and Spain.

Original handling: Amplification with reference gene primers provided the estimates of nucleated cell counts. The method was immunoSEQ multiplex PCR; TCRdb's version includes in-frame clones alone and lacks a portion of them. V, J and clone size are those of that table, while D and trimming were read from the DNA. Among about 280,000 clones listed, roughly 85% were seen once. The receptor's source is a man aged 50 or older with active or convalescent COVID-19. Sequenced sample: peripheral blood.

CDR3 sequence: CASSFRPPPPTPGETQYF. Written as DNA, the CDR3 is TGCGCCAGCAGCTTCCGCCCCCCCCCACCGACGCCGGGGGAGACCCAGTACTTC. This sequence joins TRBV5-1 and TRBJ2-5; possible D gene TRBD2, 5 bases. V lost 2 bases and J lost 5, with 25 bases in between. Germline CDR1 is SGHRS and CDR2 is YFSETQ. CDR3 length equals 18 residues.